This TCR beta chain was sequenced in a study of memory CD4+ T cells and cytomegalovirus serostatus. General study points: About two fifths of the roughly 160 known CMV-associated TCRbeta sequences appeared in CD4+ memory.

Generated by immunoSEQ multiplex PCR, the TCRdb table keeps only in-frame clones and is missing some. The sample has around 53,000 clones, less than 85% seen once. Single viable CD3+CD4+CD8-CD45RO+ cells were sorted as the memory CD4+ T cells. In regard to this clone: No antigen is known for it.

The V gene's germline CDR1 is MNHNY and CDR2 SVGAGI (reference sequence). This CDR3 is 15 amino acids long. With V trimmed by 3 bases and J by 4 bases, 6 bases remained unmatched. This clonotype originated in an adult in good health and CMV-seronegative. Sequenced sample: memory CD4+ T cells from blood. The gene calls are TRBV6-6 and TRBJ2-7; 10 bases agree with TRBD2. The CDR3 reads CASSYVTSGIYEQYF. Here the CDR3 DNA reads TGTGCCAGCAGTTATGTTACTAGCGGGATATACGAGCAGTACTTC.